The 17 T cell receptor beta chains reported below all come from one sample, sequenced in a study of regulatory T cells in long-lasting Graves disease. Libraries of TCR beta came from iRepertoire HTBI primers plus Arm-PCR of CDR3 regions. TCRdb used MiXCR to reprocess the multiplex PCR reads, holding one entry per CDR3 protein. Of 400,000 to 500,000 distinct CDR3 sequences listed, 14% to 15% were seen once; the top ten hold about a sixth. The time point denotes: newly diagnosed GD, antithyroid drugs for less than 3 months. Construction of the TCR library relied on RNA isolated from PBMCs. This same sample was also taken into another study, of T cells in Graves' hyperthyroidism and ophthalmopathy.

The material sequenced was peripheral blood mononuclear cells (PBMCs), taken at new diagnosis, from a patient treated with antithyroid drugs. These receptors all come from a woman between 25 and 40 years old with Graves disease.

This clonotype was seen repeatedly, ten times or more. The chain combines TRBV12-3 or TRBV12-4 with TRBJ1-1; TRBD1 matches 7 bases. The CDR3 loop spans 13 amino acids. V was pared by 5 bases and J by 0 bases, with 0 bases of the junction left unmatched. The CDR3 sequence is CASSGTVNTEAFF. For the CDR3, the DNA is TGTGCCAGCAGTGGGACAGTGAACACTGAAGCTTTCTTT.

In its sample, this clonotype was seen a few times. The chain carries TRBV12-5 and TRBJ2-7; 9 positions agree with TRBD1. Per germline, CDR1 LGHNT and CDR2 FRNRAP. The J segment lost 3 bases and the V segment lost 6 bases, leaving 9 bases of the junction unmatched. The CDR3 totals 15 residues. This chain's CDR3 is CASGRPGQGDYEQYF. The CDR3 coding sequence is TGTGCTAGTGGACGCCCGGGACAGGGCGACTACGAGCAGTACTTC. Looking up the rest from reference TRBV12-5 and TRBJ2-7 gives the full variable domain: DARVTQTPRHKVTEMGQEVTMRCQPILGHNTVFWYRQTMMQGLELLAYFRNRAPLDDSGMPKDRFSAEMPDATLATLKIQPSEPRDSAVYFCASGRPGQGDYEQYFGPGTRLTVT.

The chain has TRBV14 and TRBJ2-7; D might be TRBD2 (6 bases). Looked up from germline, CDR1 is SGHDN and CDR2 is FVKESK. The CDR3 has 15 residues. The germline V and J ends were trimmed by 0 bases and 2 bases, with 11 bases remaining between them. CDR3 residues: CASSQDPGGTYEQYF. The CDR3 DNA reads TGTGCCAGCAGCCAAGATCCCGGGGGAACCTACGAGCAGTACTTC.

This clonotype occurred many times. V and J are TRBV4-1 and TRBJ2-7; D gene unclear. This CDR3 comprises 13 residues. The V end was cut by 1 base, the J end by 0 bases, with 4 bases between. Germline assignment: CDR1 MGHRA and CDR2 YSYEKL. This chain's CDR3 is CASSQAGSYEQYF. CDR3 coding DNA: TGCGCCAGCAGCCAAGCGGGCTCCTACGAGCAGTACTTC.

In this sample, this clonotype turned up many times. V gene TRBV20-1 combines with J gene TRBJ2-1; D unclear. Germline CDR1 reads DFQATT; CDR2 reads SNEGSKA (reference sequence). This CDR3 is built from 14 residues. The germline V and J ends were trimmed by 7 bases and 1 base, with 14 bases remaining between them. The CDR3 is CSDQHPNSYNEQFF. The CDR3 coding sequence is TGCAGTGACCAACATCCCAATTCCTACAATGAGCAGTTCTTC.

Many counts were recorded for this clonotype. The V gene is TRBV2, the J gene TRBJ2-3, with 10 nucleotides matching TRBD2. From germline, CDR1 is SNHLY and CDR2 FYNNEI. The CDR3 consists of 15 residues. Trimming removed 2 bases from V and 7 bases from J; junction bases left unmatched: 6. CDR3 in amino acids: CASSERTSGPNTQYF. The CDR3 bases are TGTGCCAGCAGTGAACGGACTAGCGGTCCTAATACGCAGTATTTT.

This clonotype was counted at least ten times. The rearrangement links TRBV9 to TRBJ2-1, with TRBD2 matching over 13 bases. The CDR3 sequence is 15 residues long. Germline CDR1 reads SGDLS; CDR2 reads YYNGEE. With V trimmed by 4 bases and J by 6 bases, 4 bases remained unmatched. The CDR3 protein is CASSLRTSGSNEQFF. The CDR3 nucleotides read TGTGCCAGCAGCCTCCGGACTAGCGGGAGCAATGAGCAGTTCTTC.

This clonotype was seen repeatedly, ten times or more. The chain joins TRBV20-1 to TRBJ2-1; TRBD2 matches 8 bases. V was pared by 2 bases and J by 7 bases, with 16 bases of the junction left unmatched. Germline-derived CDR1 and CDR2 are DFQATT and SNEGSKA (reference sequence). The CDR3 has 17 residues. CDR3 nucleotide sequence: TGCAGTGCTAGACCGCCTAGACCCGGGACTAGATTAAATGAGCAGTTCTTC. Protein product: CSARPPRPGTRLNEQFF.

This clonotype was observed at least ten times. The V gene is TRBV11-1, the J gene TRBJ2-7; the match to TRBD1 covers 9 bases. The CDR3 extends over 16 amino acids. Unmatched junction bases numbered 5, after V lost 2 bases and J lost 0 bases. Germline-derived CDR1 and CDR2 are SGHAT and FQDESV (reference sequence). As DNA, the CDR3 is TGTGCCAGCAGCTTATTTGGGACAGGGTACTCCTACGAGCAGTACTTC. It is translated as CASSLFGTGYSYEQYF.

This clonotype came up many times. The chain couples TRBV6-2 or TRBV6-3 to TRBJ1-5; TRBD1 matches at 10 bases. The V gene's germline CDR1 is MNHEY and CDR2 SVGEGT. Unmatched junction bases numbered 4, after V lost 4 bases and J lost 7 bases. The CDR3 has 14 residues. CDR3 coding DNA: TGTGCCAGCAGTTCAGGGACAGGGGAACAGCCCCAGCATTTT. Translation gives CASSSGTGEQPQHF.

This clonotype has just a few counts. This chain joins TRBV7-2 and TRBJ2-3, with 7 bases fitting TRBD2. Per germline, CDR1 SGHTA and CDR2 FQGNSA. The trim removed 5 bases at V and 4 bases at J, leaving 9 bases unmatched. The CDR3 has 15 residues. The CDR3 sequence is CASSPLAGVADTQYF. The CDR3 nucleotides read TGTGCCAGCAGCCCGCTGGCGGGAGTGGCAGATACGCAGTATTTT.

Many counts were recorded for this clonotype. The chain couples TRBV2 to TRBJ1-5; D gene unclear. Per the germline V gene, CDR1 is SNHLY and CDR2 is FYNNEI. The CDR3 is made up of 14 amino acids. The V end was cut by 6 bases, the J end by 0 bases, with 9 bases between. Here the CDR3 DNA reads TGTGCCAGCAGCCCCGCTTCTAGCAATCAGCCCCAGCATTTT. Its protein product is CASSPASSNQPQHF.

This clonotype was detected ten times or more. The chain is built from TRBV20-1 and TRBJ2-7; D unresolved. The CDR3 is made up of 13 amino acids. Germline CDR1 and CDR2: DFQATT and SNEGSKA (reference sequence). V lost 4 bases to trimming and J lost 2 bases, with 12 bases between them. This CDR3 reads CSATGRSAYEQYF. Here the CDR3 DNA reads TGCAGTGCTACCGGACGGAGCGCCTACGAGCAGTACTTC.

This clonotype was observed many times. The chain uses TRBV12-5 and TRBJ1-1; tentative D call: TRBD1 (6 bases). Trimming took off 0 bases at V and 3 bases at J, with 11 bases between the two ends. This CDR3 has 15 amino acids. CDR1 is LGHNT and CDR2 is FRNRAP in the germline V gene. CDR3 DNA: TGTGCTAGTGGTTTGGTACAGGGTAAGGACACTGAAGCTTTCTTT. Amino acid sequence: CASGLVQGKDTEAFF.

This clonotype showed up many times. The chain combines TRBV5-1 with TRBJ2-7, with 12 bases aligning to TRBD2. This CDR3 spans 15 amino acids. Germline CDR1 is SGHRS and CDR2 is YFSETQ. Losses at the gene ends were 4 bases for V and 2 bases for J; bases not matched to a gene: 4. In DNA form, the CDR3 reads TGCGCCAGCAGCACGGGACTAGCGGGCCCCTACGAGCAGTACTTC. This gives the protein CASSTGLAGPYEQYF.

This clonotype showed up many times. CDR3 in amino acids: CSACGGTQETQYF. As DNA, the CDR3 is TGCAGTGCCTGCGGGGGGACCCAAGAGACCCAGTACTTC. V is TRBV20-1 and J is TRBJ2-5, with 8 nucleotides matching TRBD2. V shed 6 bases, J shed 1 base, and the junction held 4 bases outside the gene matches. CDR3 length equals 13 residues. Germline V CDR1 and CDR2: DFQATT, SNEGSKA (reference sequence).

This clonotype has ten or more counts. The chain combines TRBV13 with TRBJ2-1, with TRBD2 matching 13 bases. The CDR3 is made up of 17 amino acids. Germline CDR1 PRHDT, CDR2 FYEKMQ (reference sequence). With 3 bases clipped from V and 1 base from J, the junction kept 3 bases outside the gene matches. CDR3 nucleotide sequence: TGTGCCAGCAGCTTGGGACTAGCGGGACTGTCCTACAATGAGCAGTTCTTC. This translates into CASSLGLAGLSYNEQFF.